This passage covers 3 T cell receptor beta chains from one sample sequenced in a study of follicular helper T cells after annual influenza vaccination. Sequenced by immunoSEQ multiplex PCR; TCRdb stores in-frame clones only, minus some. Of 9,000 to 13,000 clones in the sample, over 65% are singletons; the top ten hold around 0.86%. The time point denotes: 2014-2015 season, pre-vaccination. Sample: CXCR5- memory CD4+ T cells sorted from blood, taken on the day of influenza vaccination. These receptors all stem from an adult who received the influenza vaccine.

The chain has TRBV19 and TRBJ1-5; a possible D gene is TRBD1 (5 bases). V was clipped by 10 bases and J by 5 bases, with 21 bases between them. The V gene's germline CDR1 is LNHDA and CDR2 SQIVND (reference sequence). This CDR3 has 15 amino acids. DNA of the CDR3: TGTGCCATGGAATCGGAGACCTCGGGGCATCAGCCCCAGCATTTT. Translated, it gives CAMESETSGHQPQHF.

The J gene is TRBJ1-5, the V gene TRBV2; D remains unclear. Germline V lookup: CDR1 SNHLY, CDR2 FYNNEI. The V end was cut by 4 bases, the J end by 2 bases, with 12 bases between. CDR3 size: 15 residues. CDR3 sequence: CASSGVIDGNQPQHF. Written as DNA, the CDR3 is TGTGCCAGCAGTGGAGTGATAGATGGCAATCAGCCCCAGCATTTT.

This chain links TRBV7-3 with TRBJ2-1; 8 bases line up with TRBD2. The germline CDR1 and CDR2 sequences are SGHTA and FQGTGA. The CDR3 runs 15 residues. Unmatched junction bases numbered 12, after V lost 5 bases and J lost 9 bases. CDR3 bases: TGTGCCAGCAGCCCCGGGCCTCCGGGAGGGAGTGAGCAGTTCTTC. It yields the protein CASSPGPPGGSEQFF.